A selection of T cell receptor beta chains follows, all from one sample in a study of CD8+ T cells in alopecia areata. Method: immunoSEQ multiplex PCR; TCRdb's copy keeps in-frame clones and lacks some. The repertoire consists of 110,000 or so clones, with less than 70% occurring once and the leading ten covering roughly 3.5%. The sequencing used CD4+ T cells sorted from blood, collected at week 24, from a patient treated with tofacitinib. The receptors come from a human donor with alopecia areata. CDR3s include the opening cysteine and the closing phenylalanine or tryptophan. The order of the fields is J gene, V gene, D gene, clone size, CDR3 DNA, CDR3 protein. D genes are given only for firm matches. Size is stated for part of the rows, as once, few or many counts, or as a class when the clone is expanded.

J: TRBJ2-5; V: TRBV10-3; D: NA; size: NA; DNA: TGTGCCATCAGTGAGAGAGAGACCCAGTACTTC; CDR3: CAISERETQYF
J: TRBJ1-6; V: TRBV10-3; D: NA; size: NA; DNA: TGTGCCATCAGTGATTCATGGAGCTCACCCCTCCACTTT; CDR3: CAISDSWSSPLHF
J: TRBJ2-5; V: TRBV13; D: TRBD2; size: few; DNA: TGTGCCAGCCGGGCGGGACTAGCAAGGACCCAGTACTTC; CDR3: CASRAGLARTQYF
J: TRBJ2-6; V: TRBV7-9; D: NA; size: few; DNA: TGTGCCAGCAGTTATGGATCCTCTGGGGCCAACGTCCTGACTTTC; CDR3: CASSYGSSGANVLTF
J: TRBJ1-2; V: TRBV11-2; D: NA; size: few; DNA: TGTGCCAGCAGCACCCTCGGAGGGCACCTACTCTATGGCTACACCTTC; CDR3: CASSTLGGHLLYGYTF
J: TRBJ2-7; V: TRBV18; D: NA; size: few; DNA: TGTGCCAGCTCACCGGCGAGCTCCTACGAGCAGTACTTC; CDR3: CASSPASSYEQYF
J: TRBJ1-1; V: TRBV30; D: NA; size: NA; DNA: TGTGCCTGGAGCCCCCGGACACCGAACACTGAAGCTTTCTTT; CDR3: CAWSPRTPNTEAFF
J: TRBJ1-1; V: TRBV29-1; D: NA; size: few; DNA: TGCAGCGTTGACCCATCGGGGGGGGCTGGGACTGAAGCTTTCTTT; CDR3: CSVDPSGGAGTEAFF
J: TRBJ1-5; V: TRBV2; D: NA; size: few; DNA: TGTGCCAGCAGCGAAGGGGGTTTCCAGCCCCAGCATTTT; CDR3: CASSEGGFQPQHF
J: TRBJ2-7; V: TRBV18; D: NA; size: NA; DNA: TGTGCCAGCTCAGATAGCTCCTACGAGCAGTACTTC; CDR3: CASSDSSYEQYF
J: TRBJ1-6; V: TRBV30; D: NA; size: once; DNA: TGTGCCTGGAGTCGGGGTCGATCACCCCTCCACTTT; CDR3: CAWSRGRSPLHF
J: TRBJ2-3; V: TRBV7-9; D: NA; size: NA; DNA: TGTGCCAGCAGCTTATCTGGGGCCTACTACACAGATACGCAGTATTTT; CDR3: CASSLSGAYYTDTQYF
J: TRBJ2-2; V: TRBV29-1; D: NA; size: NA; DNA: TGCAGCGTTGATTCCCTATCGGGCACCGGGGAGCTGTTTTTT; CDR3: CSVDSLSGTGELFF
J: TRBJ1-4; V: TRBV7-2; D: TRBD1; size: NA; DNA: TGTGCCAGCAGCTTAGACTCCGGGACAGGTCCGAAAAAACTGTTTTTT; CDR3: CASSLDSGTGPKKLFF
J: TRBJ2-7; V: TRBV9; D: TRBD1; size: NA; DNA: TGTGCCAGCAGCCGATCCGGGGACAGCTCCTACGAGCAGTACTTC; CDR3: CASSRSGDSSYEQYF
J: TRBJ2-5; V: TRBV4-1; D: NA; size: NA; DNA: TGCGCCAGCAGCCAAGGGATCCCTTTAGCAAATTTGGAGACCCAGTACTTC; CDR3: CASSQGIPLANLETQYF
J: TRBJ1-1; V: TRBV29-1; D: NA; size: many; DNA: TGCAGCGGTAACTCAAGAAACACTGAAGCTTTCTTT; CDR3: CSGNSRNTEAFF
J: TRBJ1-2; V: TRBV29-1; D: NA; size: NA; DNA: TGCAGCGTTTTCGGGCCAAACTATGGCTACACCTTC; CDR3: CSVFGPNYGYTF
J: TRBJ1-4; V: TRBV6-6; D: NA; size: NA; DNA: TGTGCCAGCAGTCCCGACATTAGTTGGGAAAAACTGTTTTTT; CDR3: CASSPDISWEKLFF
J: TRBJ2-7; V: TRBV5-6; D: TRBD2; size: NA; DNA: TGTGCCAGCAGCTTTAGGTGGGCTAGCGGGATCTCCTACGAGCAGTACTTC; CDR3: CASSFRWASGISYEQYF
J: TRBJ1-1; V: TRBV12-5; D: TRBD1; size: NA; DNA: TGTGCTAGTGGGGGACAGGGAATTGTTACTGAAGCTTTCTTT; CDR3: CASGGQGIVTEAFF
J: TRBJ2-2; V: TRBV7-9; D: NA; size: NA; DNA: TGTGCCAGCAGCTTGGGACAGAACACCGGGGAGCTGTTTTTT; CDR3: CASSLGQNTGELFF
J: TRBJ2-5; V: TRBV5-4; D: NA; size: NA; DNA: TGTGCCAGCAGCTTTTTTTCGGGGGAGACCCAGTACTTC; CDR3: CASSFFSGETQYF
J: TRBJ2-6; V: TRBV4-3; D: NA; size: NA; DNA: TGCGCCAGCAGCCAAGTGCTATTCGGGGCCAACGTCCTGACTTTC; CDR3: CASSQVLFGANVLTF
J: TRBJ2-6; V: TRBV6-5; D: NA; size: once; DNA: TGTGCCAGCAGTTACTCGGGGGGTACAGGGGCCAACGTCCTGACTTTC; CDR3: CASSYSGGTGANVLTF
J: TRBJ2-3; V: TRBV29-1; D: TRBD2; size: NA; DNA: TGCAGCGCGACCGGGACTAGTCCGGATACGCAGTATTTT; CDR3: CSATGTSPDTQYF
J: TRBJ2-1; V: TRBV29-1; D: NA; size: NA; DNA: TGCAGCGTCCAACCATTTGGTTCCTCCTACAATGAGCAGTTCTTC; CDR3: CSVQPFGSSYNEQFF
J: TRBJ1-6; V: TRBV7-9; D: TRBD1; size: NA; DNA: TGTGCCAGCAGCTCAGTTGGACAGGGCAATTCACCCCTCCACTTT; CDR3: CASSSVGQGNSPLHF
J: TRBJ1-1; V: TRBV29-1; D: NA; size: NA; DNA: TGCAGCGTTGCAGGGGAAAGAGCTGAAGCTTTCTTT; CDR3: CSVAGERAEAFF
J: TRBJ1-2; V: TRBV7-9; D: TRBD1; size: NA; DNA: TGTGCCAGCAGCCCAGGACAGGGATCAGAAGGCTACACCTTC; CDR3: CASSPGQGSEGYTF
J: TRBJ1-5; V: TRBV5-6; D: TRBD1; size: once; DNA: TGTGCCAGCAGCACCTACAGGGGTGGGCAGCCCCAGCATTTT; CDR3: CASSTYRGGQPQHF
J: TRBJ2-5; V: TRBV10-3; D: NA; size: NA; DNA: TGTGCCATCAGTGAGTCCGGCAGGGGTGAGACCCAGTACTTC; CDR3: CAISESGRGETQYF
J: TRBJ1-1; V: TRBV29-1; D: TRBD1; size: few; DNA: TGCAGCGGTGAGACAGGGATGAACACTGAAGCTTTCTTT; CDR3: CSGETGMNTEAFF
J: TRBJ2-5; V: TRBV14; D: NA; size: NA; DNA: TGTGCCAGCAGCCAACGAAGGAAAGGGGAGACCCAGTACTTC; CDR3: CASSQRRKGETQYF
J: TRBJ2-1; V: TRBV30; D: NA; size: once; DNA: TGTGCCTGGAGTGTAAGGGGCCCCAATGAGCAGTTCTTC; CDR3: CAWSVRGPNEQFF
J: TRBJ1-3; V: TRBV4-1; D: NA; size: NA; DNA: TGCGCCAGCAGCCAAGTCTTGAGTAACACCATATATTTT; CDR3: CASSQVLSNTIYF
J: TRBJ1-6; V: TRBV13; D: TRBD1; size: few; DNA: TGTGCCAGCAGCTACCGGACAGGGGGTAATTCACCCCTCCACTTT; CDR3: CASSYRTGGNSPLHF